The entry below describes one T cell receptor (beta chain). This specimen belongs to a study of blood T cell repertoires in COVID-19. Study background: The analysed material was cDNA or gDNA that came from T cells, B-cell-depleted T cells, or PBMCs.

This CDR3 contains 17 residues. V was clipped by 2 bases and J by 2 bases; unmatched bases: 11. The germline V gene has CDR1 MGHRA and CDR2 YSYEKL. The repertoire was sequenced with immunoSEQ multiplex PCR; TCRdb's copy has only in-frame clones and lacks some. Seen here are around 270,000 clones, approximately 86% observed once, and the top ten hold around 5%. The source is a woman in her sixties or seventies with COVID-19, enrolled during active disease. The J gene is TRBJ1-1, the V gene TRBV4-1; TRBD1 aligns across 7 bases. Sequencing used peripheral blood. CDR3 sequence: CASSQPNPGQANTEAFF. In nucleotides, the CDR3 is TGCGCCAGCAGCCAACCTAACCCCGGACAGGCAAACACTGAAGCTTTCTTT.